This TCR beta chain was sequenced during a study of T cell repertoires in cytomegalovirus infection. Across the study: CMV epitopes in the study were HLA-C-restricted (recently identified) and HLA-B-restricted (well studied). Study-level points and caveats: CMV-specific TCR beta clonotypes restricted by HLA-C dominated the ex vivo response. Adding up the frequency of public TCR beta families identified people who carried CMV plus the relevant HLA.

Germline CDR1 and CDR2: SGHDN and FVKESK. The CDR3 spans 17 residues. V lost 0 bases, J lost 4 bases, and 18 bases lay in between. This clonotype was picked up a small number of times. Its antigen is still unknown. TCRdb reprocessed the reads with MiXCR, giving one entry per CDR3 protein. Altogether approximately 990,000 distinct CDR3 sequences are present, less than 40% being singletons, with the ten largest covering roughly an eighth. The source of this sequence is a human donor in good health (CMV status not recorded). Some clones in this sample may be carry-over from other donors' samples. The sample here was cultured CD8+ T cells from PBMCs, taken from culture after CMV antigen stimulation. V is TRBV14 and J is TRBJ1-2; D unclear. The CDR3 DNA is TGTGCCAGCAGCCAAGATGCCATACACACGTTCCGCTATGGCTACACCTTC. Amino acids: CASSQDAIHTFRYGYTF.